The 7 T cell receptor beta chains below all came from one sample that was sequenced in a study of regulatory T cells in long-lasting Graves disease. Arm-PCR of CDR3 regions and iRepertoire HTBI primers were used to build TCR beta libraries. TCRdb recomputed calls from the multiplex PCR reads with MiXCR, one row per CDR3 protein. The sample holds 400,000 to 550,000 distinct CDR3 sequences, roughly 15% seen once. As to time point: newly diagnosed GD, antithyroid drugs for less than 3 months. The TCR library was made from RNA that had been extracted from PBMCs in TRIzol. This sample was also put to use in a study of T cells in Graves' hyperthyroidism and ophthalmopathy.

The specimen comprised peripheral blood mononuclear cells (PBMCs), sampled at new diagnosis, from a patient treated with antithyroid drugs. These receptors all stem from a woman aged 25 to 39 with Graves disease.

The chain employs TRBV29-1 and TRBJ2-5; 8 bases are shared with TRBD2. Germline V gene data show CDR1 as SQVTM and CDR2 as ANQGSEA. CDR3 size: 13 residues. The CDR3 spells CIQSPGGPETQYF. The CDR3 DNA reads TGCATTCAAAGTCCGGGAGGGCCGGAGACCCAGTACTTC.

This clonotype has more than one count but fewer than ten. The gene calls are TRBV29-1 and TRBJ2-7; perhaps D is TRBD1 or TRBD2 (5 bases each). Germline V gene sequence: CDR1 SQVTM, CDR2 ANQGSEA. The CDR3 loop spans 12 amino acids. V was clipped by 5 bases and J by 5 bases, with 13 bases between them. The CDR3 DNA follows: TGCAGCGTTAGGGACGGTCTTCACGAGCAGTACTTC. Residues: CSVRDGLHEQYF.

This clonotype has only a few counts. The V call is TRBV28, the J call TRBJ1-5; no reliable D call. From germline, CDR1 is MDHEN and CDR2 SYDVKM. The CDR3 spans 12 residues. V shed 7 bases and J shed 3 bases, with 7 bases lying between them. CDR3 bases: TGTGCCAGCACCTCATTCAATCAGCCCCAGCATTTT. Translating gives CASTSFNQPQHF.

This clonotype was counted between two and nine times. The CDR3 DNA is TGTGCCAGCATTGTGGGCGGGGGCGCTACCTACAATGAGCAGTTCTTC. It specifies CASIVGGGATYNEQFF. The genes are TRBV7-9 and TRBJ2-1, with D tentatively TRBD2 (7 bases). The V end lost 7 bases, the J end lost 2 bases, and 18 bases lay between the germline ends. The V gene's germline CDR1 is SEHNR and CDR2 FQNEAQ (reference sequence). The CDR3 spans 16 residues.

Many counts were recorded for this clonotype. V usage is TRBV7-2 and J usage is TRBJ1-5; D not resolved. The CDR3 is 15 residues long. Trimming removed 2 bases at V and 3 bases at J, with 11 bases between. Germline CDR1 reads SGHTA; CDR2 reads FQGNSA. CDR3 nucleotide sequence: TGTGCCAGCAGCTTATACTCACAGAACAATCAGCCCCAGCATTTT. This encodes CASSLYSQNNQPQHF.

The table lists this clonotype with many counts. The chain links TRBV6-4 to TRBJ1-1; 7 bases match TRBD1. The CDR3 runs 16 residues. Trimming removed 4 bases from V and 0 bases from J; junction bases left unmatched: 8. Germline assignment: CDR1 MRHNA and CDR2 SNTAGT. CDR3 residues: CASSGDREKLNTEAFF. CDR3 bases: TGTGCCAGCAGTGGAGACAGGGAGAAACTGAACACTGAAGCTTTCTTT.

There are many counts of this clonotype. This chain links TRBV6-1 with TRBJ2-7, with TRBD1 as a possible D gene (7 bases). The germline CDR1 and CDR2 sequences are MNHNS and SASEGT. The CDR3 has 10 residues. Between the trimmed V and J ends, which lost 6 bases and 11 bases, there was a span of 11 bases. CDR3 amino acids: CASSLRGEYF. Written as DNA, the CDR3 is TGTGCCAGCAGCCTCAGGGGGGAGTACTTC.